Listed below are T cell receptor beta chains from one sample, sequenced in a study of response to subunit inactivated influenza vaccine. MiXCR, applied by TCRdb to the RT-PCR reads, yields one record per CDR3 protein. The table has about 700,000 distinct CDR3 sequences, about 15% seen once; the top ten hold around 6.5%. The material was PBMCs from blood, obtained 14 to 15 days before vaccination. The receptors come from a man over 45 who received an inactivated influenza vaccine. Both conserved end residues are part of each CDR3. The D gene is left open where the match is weak. Some rows mark clone size as missing; the rest say once, few, many or name a class of expanded clone.

j_call v_call d_call clone_size cdr3_nt cdr3_aa
TRBJ2-5 TRBV5-1 TRBD2 . TGCGCCAGCAGCGGGGGACTAGCGGGAGGCGGGGAGACCCAGTACTTC CASSGGLAGGGETQYF
TRBJ1-2 TRBV12-3/TRBV12-4 . few TGTGCCAGCAGTTCAATGACAGTGCGGCTGTTCTATGGCTACACCTTC CASSSMTVRLFYGYTF
TRBJ2-1 TRBV7-2 TRBD2 many TGTGCCAGCTCATCCCTTGCGGGGGGATACAATGAGCAGTTCTTC CASSSLAGGYNEQFF
TRBJ2-7 TRBV5-1 . . TGCGCCAGCGGATTCGGGACGCTTGGGAGCTCCTACGAGCAGTACTTC CASGFGTLGSSYEQYF
TRBJ2-3 TRBV6-1 . . TGTGCCAGCGCCCCCCAGGGTTCCACAGATACGCAGTATTTT CASAPQGSTDTQYF
TRBJ2-7 TRBV28 TRBD1 . TGTGCCAGCAGGGAGCAGGACAGGAGCTCCTACGAGCAGTACTTC CASREQDRSSYEQYF
TRBJ2-7 TRBV5-6 . . TGTGCCAGCAGCTTGGCGTCCGGCAACGAGCAGTACTTC CASSLASGNEQYF
TRBJ1-6 TRBV10-3 . few TGTGCCATCAGTGATCGGGCCGGGAATTCACCCCTCCACTTT CAISDRAGNSPLHF
TRBJ2-5 TRBV14 . . TGTGCCAGCAGCCAAGATCAGAAGTCTAGGAGTGTGAGAGAGACCCAGTACTTC CASSQDQKSRSVRETQYF
TRBJ1-1 TRBV7-2 . few TGTGCCAGCAGCTTAGAACAGCGAGCTTTCTTT CASSLEQRAFF
TRBJ2-1 TRBV11-2 . many TGTGCCAGCAGCCTAGGCGTGGTTGAGCAGTTCTTC CASSLGVVEQFF
TRBJ2-5 TRBV3-1 . once TGTGCCAGCAGCCAAGTTGCAGGAGCCCGAGAGACCCAGTACTTC CASSQVAGARETQYF
TRBJ2-5 TRBV16 TRBD1 . TGTGCCAGCAGCCTTTGGGACAGCTCAGAGACCCAGTACTTC CASSLWDSSETQYF
TRBJ2-3 TRBV5-4 . . TGTGCCAGCAGACTAACCACAGGGGGGGTATCCACAGATACGCAGTATTTT CASRLTTGGVSTDTQYF
TRBJ2-5 TRBV18 . . TGTGCCAGCTCACCTAGGAGGACAGAGACCCAGTACTTC CASSPRRTETQYF
TRBJ1-2 TRBV6-2/TRBV6-3 TRBD1 . TGTGCCAGCAGAAGGACAGGACTCGGGTTTGCCTACACCTTC CASRRTGLGFAYTF
TRBJ2-2 TRBV4-2 TRBD1 many TGTGCCAGCAGCCAAGAATTACTGGGACAGATCGGCGGGGAGCTGTTTTTT CASSQELLGQIGGELFF
TRBJ1-2 TRBV29-1 . . TGCAGCGTTGGGAGGACAGACGGGGGTACTAACTATGGCTACACCTTC CSVGRTDGGTNYGYTF
TRBJ2-3 TRBV20-1 . . TGCAGTGCTTCCCATTGGGACTTAGGGATCGATACGCAGTATTTT CSASHWDLGIDTQYF
TRBJ2-2 TRBV9 . few TGTGCCAGCAGCGTGAAGGGGGGATTCGGCGGGGAGCTGTTTTTT CASSVKGGFGGELFF
TRBJ1-2 TRBV5-6 . few TGTGCCAGCAGCTTCGGTAGGGATCTTGGCTACACCTTC CASSFGRDLGYTF
TRBJ1-5 TRBV30 . few TGTGCCTGGAGTGTTGGGCAGGGTCGGCAGCCCCAGCATTTT CAWSVGQGRQPQHF
TRBJ2-1 TRBV28 . . TGTGCCAGCAGTTTAGTCCTTGGACACCAAAGCTTC CASSLVLGHQSF
TRBJ2-7 TRBV2 . few TGTGCCAGCAGCATCCGCAGAGCAAACTACGAGCAGTACTTC CASSIRRANYEQYF
TRBJ2-5 TRBV7-2 . . TGTGCCAGCAGCCCCGACGCCAATGGGGGCCAGTACTTC CASSPDANGGQYF
TRBJ2-3 TRBV7-9 . few TGTGCCAGCAGGCCTCCCCTAGCGACTAGCACAGATACGCAGTATTTT CASRPPLATSTDTQYF
TRBJ2-2 TRBV4-3 TRBD2 . TGCGCCAGCAGCCAAGAATCTAGCGGGGCTAACACCGGGGAGCTGTTTTTT CASSQESSGANTGELFF
TRBJ2-6 TRBV6-2/TRBV6-3 . few TGTGCCAGCAGTTACGGCACGTCTGGGGCCAACGTCCTGACTTTC CASSYGTSGANVLTF
TRBJ2-7 TRBV11-2 . . TGTGCCAGCAGCTTCTCCCGGCCCTCGAGTAATGTAGCCTACGAGCAGTACTTC CASSFSRPSSNVAYEQYF
TRBJ1-1 TRBV2 TRBD1 . TGTGCCAGCAGTGAATTTAAGGCAGGGGGATTTACTGAAGCTTTCTTT CASSEFKAGGFTEAFF
TRBJ2-1 TRBV11-2 . . TGTGCCAGCAGCTTAGGGAGGGGCGGGATACGGGAAACCTACAATGAGCAGTTCTTC CASSLGRGGIRETYNEQFF
TRBJ2-1 TRBV4-2 TRBD2 . TGTGCCAGCAGCCATGGTCCCTGGACTAGACCGTCACAAGGGGAGCAGTTCTTC CASSHGPWTRPSQGEQFF
TRBJ2-7 TRBV3-1 . many TGTGCCAGCAGCCAAGATTTAGGGACTGGGGCCTACGAGCAGTACTTC CASSQDLGTGAYEQYF
TRBJ2-3 TRBV6-2/TRBV6-3 . . TGTGCCAGCAGTTACGTTCGGGGGCGGACAGATACGCAGTATTTT CASSYVRGRTDTQYF
TRBJ2-5 TRBV20-1 . few TGCAGTGCTAGAGAAAAACCGGGCCTTCGCTTC CSAREKPGLRF
TRBJ2-5 TRBV7-9 TRBD2 once TGTACCAGCAGCTCGATGACTAGCGGGGGGGTCGAGACCCAGTACTTC CTSSSMTSGGVETQYF
TRBJ2-7 TRBV30 . few TGTGCCTGGAGTTTGTCCCACGAGCAGTACTTC CAWSLSHEQYF
TRBJ2-7 TRBV7-9 . few TGTGCCAGCAGCCGGTCGGGGCCCGCCGGAGAGCAGTACTTC CASSRSGPAGEQYF
TRBJ2-7 TRBV28 . . TGTGCCAGCAGTTTAATTGTCGGTCTGGGAGCCTACGAGCAGTACTTC CASSLIVGLGAYEQYF
TRBJ2-7 TRBV18 . . TGTGCCAGCTCACCGGTACAGGGAAATCGGGAGCAGTACTTC CASSPVQGNREQYF
TRBJ1-6 TRBV30 TRBD1 few TGTGCCTGGAGGGACAGGGACTTCTATAATTCACCCCTCCACTTT CAWRDRDFYNSPLHF
TRBJ1-1 TRBV30 . few TGTGCCTGGAGTGTATCAGGGGCGAACACTGAAGCTTTCTTT CAWSVSGANTEAFF